The sequence of this T cell receptor beta chain was determined in a study of blood T cell repertoires in COVID-19. Study-wide context: Spain, Italy and the United States supplied samples that represented acute and convalescent COVID-19. PBMCs, B-cell-depleted T cells, or T cells were the source of the cDNA or gDNA that made up the material.

The trim removed 2 bases at V and 10 bases at J, leaving 8 bases unmatched. Germline V lookup: CDR1 SEHNR, CDR2 FQNEAQ (reference sequence). This CDR3 region has 14 residues. Authors' processing steps: Estimates of nucleated cell counts were drawn from the amplification of reference gene primers. The assay was immunoSEQ multiplex PCR, and TCRdb's table has in-frame clones only and misses some. From that table come the V and J calls and clone size; the DNA was used to work out D and trimming. The sample carries some 450,000 clones, roughly 89% recorded once. Sequencing input: peripheral blood. The receptor comes from a man aged 18 to 30 with COVID-19, enrolled during active disease. V is TRBV7-9 and J is TRBJ1-1; the match to TRBD1 covers 9 bases. The CDR3 protein is CASSLPGTGSGAFF. The CDR3 DNA sequence: TGTGCCAGCAGCTTACCAGGGACAGGGAGTGGAGCTTTCTTT. Using reference TRBV7-9 and TRBJ1-1 for the parts outside the CDR3, the full variable domain is DTGVSQNPRHKITKRGQNVTFRCDPISEHNRLYWYRQTLGQGPEFLTYFQNEAQLEKSRLLSDRFSAERPKGSFSTLEIQRTEQGDSAMYLCASSLPGTGSGAFFGQGTRLTVV.